This TCR beta chain was profiled in a study of cytomegalovirus exposure and HLA in healthy donors. Study-level background: Among the roughly 400 genotyped donors, around 85% were placed in the Caucasian-associated ancestry cluster. Findings and caveats of the study: Follow-up analysis later connected one missense variant in DCLRE1C with trimming of TCR beta V- and J-genes. The presence/absence work took it that sequencing depth was about the same across donors. Only CMV serostatus was available as immune exposure information.

Germline V gene sequence: CDR1 MNHEY, CDR2 SVGAGI. Trimming at V came to 5 bases and at J to 7 bases, leaving 4 bases not matched to a gene. The CDR3 is 12 amino acids. Remarks on this clone: Its cognate antigen is unknown.

The PCR had 60 Vbeta and 13 Jbeta primers. TCRdb's table, derived via immunoSEQ multiplex PCR, lists solely in-frame clones and lacks some. The specimen's table records about 20,000 clones. The clonotype comes from a man aged 55 to 69 in good health and CMV-seropositive. The chain carries TRBV6-5 and TRBJ2-7, with 8 nucleotides matching TRBD2. The material sequenced was PBMCs. The CDR3 DNA sequence: TGTGCCAGCAGTGCCAGCGGGGGAGAGCAGTACTTC. Amino acid sequence: CASSASGGEQYF.